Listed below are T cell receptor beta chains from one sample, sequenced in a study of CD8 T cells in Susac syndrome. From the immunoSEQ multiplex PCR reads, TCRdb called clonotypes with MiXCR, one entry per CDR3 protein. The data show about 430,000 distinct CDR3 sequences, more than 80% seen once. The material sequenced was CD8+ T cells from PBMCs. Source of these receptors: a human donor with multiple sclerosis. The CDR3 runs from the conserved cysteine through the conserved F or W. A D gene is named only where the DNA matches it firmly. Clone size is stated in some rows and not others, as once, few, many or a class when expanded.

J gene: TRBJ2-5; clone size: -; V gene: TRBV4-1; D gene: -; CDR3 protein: CASSQEPVEETQYF; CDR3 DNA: TGCGCCAGCAGCCAAGAACCAGTCGAAGAGACCCAGTACTTC
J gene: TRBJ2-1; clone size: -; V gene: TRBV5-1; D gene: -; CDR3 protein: CASSYPTEGLSDEQFF; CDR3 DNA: TGCGCCAGCAGTTACCCCACCGAAGGACTATCTGATGAGCAGTTCTTC
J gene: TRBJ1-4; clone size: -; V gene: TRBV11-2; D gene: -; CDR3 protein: CASSLDPRDYREKLFF; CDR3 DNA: TGTGCCAGCAGCTTAGATCCGAGGGATTATCGAGAAAAACTGTTTTTT
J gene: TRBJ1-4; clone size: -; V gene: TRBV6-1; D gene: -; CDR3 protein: CASSQLPEEKLFF; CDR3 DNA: TGTGCCAGCAGTCAACTGCCGGAGGAAAAACTGTTTTTT
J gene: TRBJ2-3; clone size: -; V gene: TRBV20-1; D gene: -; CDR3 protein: CSARGLSDFTDTQYF; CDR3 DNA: TGCAGTGCTAGGGGGTTAAGCGATTTTACAGATACGCAGTATTTT
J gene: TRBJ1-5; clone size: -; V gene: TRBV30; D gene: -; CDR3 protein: CAWDPGLGNQPQHF; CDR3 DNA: TGTGCCTGGGACCCGGGGTTAGGCAATCAGCCCCAGCATTTT
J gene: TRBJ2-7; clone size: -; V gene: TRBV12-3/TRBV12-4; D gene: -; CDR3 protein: CASSRRGRVFEQYF; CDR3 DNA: TGTGCCAGCAGCCGGCGGGGGCGCGTGTTCGAGCAGTACTTC
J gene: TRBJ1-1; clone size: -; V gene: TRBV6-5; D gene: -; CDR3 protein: CASSRDTDQDTEAFF; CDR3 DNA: TGTGCCAGCAGTCGGGACACGGATCAGGACACTGAAGCTTTCTTT
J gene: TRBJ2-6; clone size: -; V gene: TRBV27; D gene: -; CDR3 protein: CASSEGAPEPNVLTF; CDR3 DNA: TGTGCCAGCTCCGAGGGAGCCCCTGAGCCCAACGTCCTGACTTTC
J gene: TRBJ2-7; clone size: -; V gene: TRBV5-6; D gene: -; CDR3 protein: CASSSGQRGEQYF; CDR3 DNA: TGTGCCAGCAGCTCCGGACAGCGTGGGGAGCAGTACTTC
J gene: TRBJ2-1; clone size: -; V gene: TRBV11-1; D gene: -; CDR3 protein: CASSSQGGGYNEQFF; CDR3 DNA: TGTGCCAGCAGCTCCCAGGGAGGGGGATACAATGAGCAGTTCTTC
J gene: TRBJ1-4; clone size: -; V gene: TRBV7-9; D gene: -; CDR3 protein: CASSSLGEDNEKLFF; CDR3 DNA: TGTGCCAGCAGCTCTCTCGGGGAAGATAATGAAAAACTGTTTTTT
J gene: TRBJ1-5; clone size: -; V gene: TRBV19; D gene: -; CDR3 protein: CASSTPPSNQPQHF; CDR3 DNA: TGTGCCAGTAGTACCCCTCCGAGCAATCAGCCCCAGCATTTT
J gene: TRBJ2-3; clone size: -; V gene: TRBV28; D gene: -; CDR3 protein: CASSLDYGPRADTQYF; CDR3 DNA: TGTGCCAGCAGTTTAGATTACGGTCCCCGGGCAGATACGCAGTATTTT
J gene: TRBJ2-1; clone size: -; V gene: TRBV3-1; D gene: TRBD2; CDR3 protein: CASSQTTSGPYNEQFF; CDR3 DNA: TGTGCCAGCAGCCAGACGACTAGCGGACCCTACAATGAGCAGTTCTTC
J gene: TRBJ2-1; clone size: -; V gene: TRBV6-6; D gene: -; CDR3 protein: CASSYPQGMGNEQFF; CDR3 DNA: TGTGCCAGCAGTTATCCCCAGGGGATGGGCAATGAGCAGTTCTTC
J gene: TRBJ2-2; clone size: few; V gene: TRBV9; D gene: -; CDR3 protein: CASSVGATGELFF; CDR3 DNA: TGTGCCAGCAGCGTCGGCGCCACCGGGGAGCTGTTTTTT
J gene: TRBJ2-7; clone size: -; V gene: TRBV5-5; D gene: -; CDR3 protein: CASSLLGGLTFYEQYF; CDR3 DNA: TGTGCCAGCAGCTTGTTGGGGGGGCTGACGTTCTACGAGCAGTACTTC
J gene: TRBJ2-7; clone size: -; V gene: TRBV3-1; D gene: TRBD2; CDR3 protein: CASNPSGAPPDEQYF; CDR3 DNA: TGTGCCAGCAATCCTAGCGGGGCCCCCCCTGACGAGCAGTACTTC
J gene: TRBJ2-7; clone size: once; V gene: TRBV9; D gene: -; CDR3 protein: CASSVEAANPYEQYF; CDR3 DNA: TGTGCCAGCAGCGTAGAGGCAGCTAACCCCTACGAGCAGTACTTC
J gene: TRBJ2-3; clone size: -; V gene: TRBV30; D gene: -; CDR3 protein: CAWSVGQGATDTQYF; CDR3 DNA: TGTGCCTGGAGTGTAGGGCAGGGCGCCACAGATACGCAGTATTTT